This entry features one T cell receptor (beta chain) sequence. Using immunoSEQ multiplex PCR, the repertoire was profiled, and TCRdb retains in-frame clones only, with some absent. Here the sample spans 200,000 to 300,000 clones, about 90% being singletons. These data originate in a study of blood T cell repertoires in COVID-19. The receptor was isolated from a man between 18 and 29 years old with active or convalescent COVID-19. The sequencing sample was made of peripheral blood.

The CDR3 here is CASRTSSSGGYTF. CDR3 nucleotide sequence: TGTGCCAGCAGAACTAGTTCTTCCGGCGGCTACACCTTC. The chain combines TRBV6-5 with TRBJ1-2; D is undetermined. The CDR3 is 13 amino acids. V was cut by 6 bases and J by 8 bases, with 16 bases left in between. Germline-derived CDR1 and CDR2 are MNHEY and SVGAGI.